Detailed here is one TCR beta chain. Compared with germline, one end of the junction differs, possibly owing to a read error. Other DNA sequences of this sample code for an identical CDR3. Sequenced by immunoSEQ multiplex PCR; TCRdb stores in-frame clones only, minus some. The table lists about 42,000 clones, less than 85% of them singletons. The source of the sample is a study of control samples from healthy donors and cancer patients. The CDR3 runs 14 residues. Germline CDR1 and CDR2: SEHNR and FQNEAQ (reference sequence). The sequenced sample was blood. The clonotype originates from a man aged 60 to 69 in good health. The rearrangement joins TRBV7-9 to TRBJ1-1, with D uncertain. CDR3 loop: CASSQGGSSTEAFF. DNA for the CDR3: TGTGCTAGCAGCCAAGGAGGGAGCAGCACTGAAGCTTTCTTT.